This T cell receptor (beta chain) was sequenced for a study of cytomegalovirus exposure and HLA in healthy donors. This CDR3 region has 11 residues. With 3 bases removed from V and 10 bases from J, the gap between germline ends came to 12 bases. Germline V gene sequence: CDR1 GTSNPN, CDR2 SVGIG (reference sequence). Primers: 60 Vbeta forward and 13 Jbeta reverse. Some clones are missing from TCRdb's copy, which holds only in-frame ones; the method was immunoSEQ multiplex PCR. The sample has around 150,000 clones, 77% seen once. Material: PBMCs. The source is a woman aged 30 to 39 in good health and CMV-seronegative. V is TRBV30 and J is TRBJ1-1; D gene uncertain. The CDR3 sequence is CAWSDGVGAFF. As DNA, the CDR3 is TGTGCCTGGAGCGACGGAGTTGGAGCTTTCTTT.